This T cell receptor (beta chain) was profiled in a study of cytomegalovirus exposure and HLA in healthy donors. PCR involved 60 Vbeta and 13 Jbeta primers. Sequencing was performed with immunoSEQ multiplex PCR; in TCRdb, only in-frame clones are kept and a portion is missing. This table has 55,000 to 70,000 clones, less than 85% appearing once. The sequenced sample consisted of PBMCs. This TCR derives from a woman in her sixties in good health and CMV-seropositive.

CDR3 loop: CATRDRGRDGYTF. CDR3 sequence (DNA): TGTGCCACCCGGGACAGGGGGCGCGATGGCTACACCTTC. The gene calls are TRBV28 and TRBJ1-2; 12 bases are shared with TRBD1. The CDR3 totals 13 residues. Germline loops: CDR1 MDHEN, CDR2 SYDVKM. The trim removed 10 bases at V and 6 bases at J, leaving 6 bases unmatched.